Each of the 29 T cell receptor beta chains below was sequenced from the same sample in a study of shared clonotypes between healthy human individuals. Only in-frame clones appear in the TCRdb table, and some are missing; sequencing was by immunoSEQ multiplex PCR. The data hold about 710,000 clones, with 55% to 75% observed a single time. Source material: memory CD4+ T cells sorted from blood. The subset here: CD45RA-negative fraction. The receptors shown here come from a woman aged 25 to 39 in good health.

The CDR3 bases are TGTGCCAGCAGTTTTGGGACAGCGGATTATGGCTACACCTTC. It encodes CASSFGTADYGYTF. The chain joins TRBV28 to TRBJ1-2, with 7 bases matching TRBD1. With V trimmed by 3 bases and J by 5 bases, 6 bases remained unmatched. Germline V gives CDR1 MDHEN, CDR2 SYDVKM. The CDR3 covers 14 residues.

The gene calls are TRBV18 and TRBJ2-7; D is possibly TRBD2 (6 bases). The V end lost 2 bases, the J end lost 4 bases, and 15 bases lay between the germline ends. The CDR3 covers 15 residues. Germline assignment: CDR1 KGHSH and CDR2 LQKENI. The CDR3 DNA reads as TGTGCCAGCTCACCAGGCCGGGAGCTCGTTTACGAGCAGTACTTC. It encodes CASSPGRELVYEQYF. The full variable domain, its missing parts supplied by reference TRBV18 and TRBJ2-7, is NAGVMQNPRHLVRRRGQEARLRCSPMKGHSHVYWYRQLPEEGLKFMVYLQKENIIDESGMPKERFSAEFPKEGPSILRIQQVVRGDSAAYFCASSPGRELVYEQYFGPGTRLTVT.

The chain joins TRBV15 to TRBJ2-5, with D possibly being TRBD1 or TRBD2 (6 bases each). V was shortened by 1 base and J by 2 bases, with 17 bases between the two germline ends. The CDR3 consists of 17 residues. Germline V CDR1 and CDR2: LNHNV, YYDKDF (reference sequence). CDR3: CATSRGGETGLQETQYF. The DNA of the CDR3 is TGTGCCACCAGCAGAGGCGGGGAGACAGGCTTACAAGAGACCCAGTACTTC.

This clone was seen more than once but under ten times. The J gene is TRBJ2-5, the V gene TRBV27, with 7 bases fitting TRBD2. After removal of 4 bases from V and 4 bases from J, the junction contained 6 bases not matched to a gene. CDR3 length equals 14 residues. CDR1 and CDR2 (germline): MNHEY, SMNVEV (reference sequence). CDR3 nucleotides: TGTGCCAGCAGTTCTGGGACTATGGGAGAGACCCAGTACTTC. Amino acid sequence: CASSSGTMGETQYF.

This clone appeared once. The genes are TRBV7-2 and TRBJ2-5; D is possibly TRBD2 (7 bases). V shed 5 bases and J shed 5 bases, with 24 bases lying between them. The CDR3 contains 17 residues. CDR1 is SGHTA, CDR2 FQGNSA, per germline. CDR3 bases: TGTGCCAGCAGCCCCCGAGTCTCGGGGGCCGGGAGGGAGACCCAGTACTTC. It encodes CASSPRVSGAGRETQYF.

The chain has TRBV6-5 and TRBJ2-5; D might be TRBD1 (6 bases). The CDR3 covers 15 residues. Germline-derived CDR1 and CDR2 are MNHEY and SVGAGI. V lost 6 bases and J lost 9, with 23 bases in between. The CDR3 is CASSAIWDTPQAQYF. CDR3 nucleotides: TGTGCCAGCAGCGCCATTTGGGACACCCCACAGGCCCAGTACTTC.

The rearrangement joins TRBV18 to TRBJ2-2; 8 bases are a match to TRBD2. V dropped 3 bases and J dropped 6; count of bases not matched to a gene: 9. Germline CDR1 and CDR2: KGHSH and LQKENI. The CDR3 has 16 residues. As DNA, the CDR3 is TGTGCCAGCTCACCCGATCTCCTAGCGGGTTCCGGGGAGCTGTTTTTT. Translation gives CASSPDLLAGSGELFF.

The chain combines TRBV7-2 with TRBJ2-1, with 8 bases aligning to TRBD1. The CDR3 loop spans 15 amino acids. V lost 5 bases and J lost 5; bases outside the gene matches: 8. Germline CDR1 SGHTA, CDR2 FQGNSA. Written as DNA, the CDR3 is TGTGCCAGCAGCGGTGGGACAGGCCCTAACAATGAGCAGTTCTTC. Residues: CASSGGTGPNNEQFF.

This clone has more than one count but fewer than ten. This chain's CDR3 is CASSFSNMNTEAFF. The CDR3 DNA reads as TGTGCCAGCAGCTTCAGCAACATGAACACTGAAGCTTTCTTT. The chain is built from TRBV7-9 and TRBJ1-1; D not resolved. The CDR3 length is 14 residues. V was pared by 3 bases and J by 0 bases, with 8 bases between. Germline V gives CDR1 SEHNR, CDR2 FQNEAQ (reference sequence). The whole variable domain, filled in from reference TRBV7-9 and TRBJ1-1, reads DTGVSQNPRHKITKRGQNVTFRCDPISEHNRLYWYRQTLGQGPEFLTYFQNEAQLEKSRLLSDRFSAERPKGSFSTLEIQRTEQGDSAMYLCASSFSNMNTEAFFGQGTRLTVV.

There are a few counts of this clone. The chain couples TRBV29-1 to TRBJ1-4; D possibly corresponds to TRBD1 (5 bases). Germline V gene lookup returns CDR1 SQVTM and CDR2 ANQGSEA. The CDR3 is 12 amino acids. V lost 3 bases and J lost 6, with 8 bases in between. The CDR3 coding sequence is TGCAGCGTTGACACAGGAGATGAAAAACTGTTTTTT. Residues: CSVDTGDEKLFF.

This clone has a count of ten or more. This rearrangement joins TRBV30 to TRBJ2-2, with a tentative D call TRBD2 (6 bases). The CDR3 spans 14 residues. In germline, CDR1 is GTSNPN, CDR2 SVGIG (reference sequence). V shed 1 base and J shed 6 bases, with 12 bases lying between them. The CDR3 reads CAWSDRESAGELFF. The CDR3 coding sequence is TGTGCCTGGAGTGATCGGGAGTCGGCCGGGGAGCTGTTTTTT.

The CDR3 DNA is TGTGCCAGCAGGGAGTCCTCCTATGGCTACACCTTC. It specifies CASRESSYGYTF. The chain combines TRBV28 with TRBJ1-2, with D hard to call. CDR3 length: 12 residues. V gave up 6 bases and J gave up 4 bases, with 9 bases separating them. CDR1 and CDR2 from the germline V gene are MDHEN and SYDVKM.

This sequence joins TRBV28 and TRBJ1-5; D is possibly TRBD1 (6 bases). CDR3 length: 14 amino acids. V lost 2 bases and J 6 bases, leaving 11 bases between the germline ends. In germline, CDR1 is MDHEN, CDR2 SYDVKM. The CDR3, as DNA: TGTGCCAGCAGTTTAGGATCCAGGGGTCAGCCCCAGCATTTT. As protein: CASSLGSRGQPQHF.

The J gene is TRBJ2-1, the V gene TRBV19, with TRBD2 matching over 13 bases. CDR3 length: 13 residues. Germline CDR1 reads LNHDA; CDR2 reads SQIVND (reference sequence). V trimming: 8 bases; J trimming: 6 bases; junction bases outside the gene matches: 1. CDR3 sequence reads: CASGTSGINEQFF. CDR3 DNA: TGTGCCAGTGGGACTAGCGGGATCAATGAGCAGTTCTTC.

This clone was seen more than once but under ten times. This chain links TRBV5-1 with TRBJ2-5; a weak D match, TRBD2 (6 bases). This CDR3 is 15 amino acids long. Germline CDR1 and CDR2: SGHRS and YFSETQ. V dropped 0 bases and J dropped 3 bases, with 12 bases sitting between them. The CDR3 region has the DNA TGCGCCAGCAGCTTGGATGGGACTTCAAAAGAGACCCAGTACTTC. Protein: CASSLDGTSKETQYF.

The chain is built from TRBV10-2 and TRBJ2-3; 11 nucleotides align to TRBD1. V lost 7 bases to trimming and J lost 5 bases; unmatched junction nucleotides: 8. The CDR3 is made up of 15 amino acids. Germline assignment: CDR1 WSHSY and CDR2 SAAADI. CDR3 loop: CASNDRTGGRDTQYF. As DNA, the CDR3 is TGCGCCAGCAACGATCGGACAGGGGGCAGAGATACGCAGTATTTT.

The chain has TRBV6-4 and TRBJ2-3, with unresolved D. This CDR3 spans 13 amino acids. The germline CDR1 and CDR2 sequences are MRHNA and SNTAGT. The germline V and J ends were trimmed by 5 bases and 6 bases, with 12 bases remaining between them. The CDR3 nucleotides are TGTGCCAGCAGTCGGATATTCGGGGATACGCAGTATTTT. Translating gives CASSRIFGDTQYF.

The chain recombines TRBV11-2 with TRBJ2-5; D possibly corresponds to TRBD2 (6 bases). The last part of the DNA fits TRBJ2-7 better; the J call may be wrong. CDR1 is SGHAT and CDR2 is FQNNGV in the germline V gene. The CDR3 has 16 amino acids. CDR3 nucleotides: TGTGCCAGCAGCCTCCTATTGGCGGGAAAAAGTGGCGAGCAGTACTTC. It specifies CASSLLLAGKSGEQYF.

This rearrangement joins TRBV9 to TRBJ2-1; D is unresolved. V was cut by 0 bases and J by 9 bases, with 13 bases left in between. The germline CDR1 and CDR2 sequences are SGDLS and YYNGEE. The length of the CDR3 is 14 residues. This CDR3 is CASSVVSKWGEQFF. The CDR3 DNA follows: TGTGCCAGCAGCGTAGTATCCAAGTGGGGTGAGCAGTTCTTC.

V gene TRBV18 combines with J gene TRBJ2-1; the match to TRBD2 covers 7 bases. The length of the CDR3 is 14 residues. Germline V lookup: CDR1 KGHSH, CDR2 LQKENI. V lost 4 bases to trimming and J lost 8 bases; unmatched junction nucleotides: 8. CDR3 bases: TGTGCCAGCTCACACCAAGCGGGAATCGATGAGCAGTTCTTC. It yields the protein CASSHQAGIDEQFF.

The rearrangement uses TRBV13 and TRBJ1-2, with TRBD1 matching over 10 bases. V shed 5 bases and J 8 bases; nucleotides not matched to a gene: 11. There are 15 residues in the CDR3. CDR1 is PRHDT, CDR2 FYEKMQ, per germline (reference sequence). CDR3 nucleotides: TGTGCCAGCAGCACTAGACAGGGGGCGACCCGGGGCTACACCTTC. The encoded protein is CASSTRQGATRGYTF.

This chain links TRBV7-9 with TRBJ2-5, with 7 bases identical to TRBD2. Looked up from germline, CDR1 is SEHNR and CDR2 is FQNEAQ (reference sequence). This CDR3 is built from 15 residues. The J segment lost 5 bases and the V segment lost 4 bases, leaving 10 bases of the junction unmatched. Written as DNA, the CDR3 is TGTGCCAGCAGCTCAATGGGGGGGGTCGCTGAGACCCAGTACTTC. Protein: CASSSMGGVAETQYF.

The rearrangement links TRBV5-4 to TRBJ2-7; D is unresolved. The V gene's germline CDR1 is SGHNT and CDR2 YYREEE (reference sequence). This CDR3 has 14 amino acids. Trimming took 1 base from V and 4 from J, leaving 12 bases between them. The CDR3 here is CASSLSGMRYEQYF. In nucleotides, the CDR3 is TGTGCCAGCAGCTTGAGTGGGATGCGTTACGAGCAGTACTTC.

This clone was seen once. This sequence joins TRBV18 and TRBJ1-4, with D unresolved. V lost 6 bases and J lost 8, with 19 bases in between. CDR3 length: 15 amino acids. Germline CDR1 reads KGHSH; CDR2 reads LQKENI. Here the CDR3 reads CASSPSTVMHEKLFF. DNA of the CDR3: TGTGCCAGCTCCCCCTCGACCGTGATGCACGAAAAACTGTTTTTT.

A single count supports this clone. V usage is TRBV27 and J usage is TRBJ2-1; 8 positions agree with TRBD1. The CDR3 totals 14 residues. With V trimmed by 4 bases and J by 8 bases, 7 bases remained unmatched. Per the germline V gene, CDR1 is MNHEY and CDR2 is SMNVEV (reference sequence). CDR3 DNA sequence: TGTGCCAGCAGTTCCTGGACAGGGTTGGATGAGCAGTTCTTC. This sequence encodes CASSSWTGLDEQFF.

The gene calls are TRBV29-1 and TRBJ2-1, with a weak D call TRBD1 (6 bases). Looked up from germline, CDR1 is SQVTM and CDR2 is ANQGSEA. The CDR3 is made up of 13 amino acids. Trimming removed 6 bases from V and 8 bases from J, with 17 bases in between. The CDR3: CSVGARQVHEQFF. The CDR3 nucleotides are TGCAGCGTCGGAGCGAGACAGGTACATGAGCAGTTCTTC.

This clone was observed a few times. This chain joins TRBV28 and TRBJ1-5; D is unresolved. The CDR3 has 10 residues. V shed 8 bases and J shed 7 bases, with 6 bases lying between them. Germline V gene sequence: CDR1 MDHEN, CDR2 SYDVKM. For the CDR3, the DNA is TGTGCCAGCGGGCCCCAGCCCCAGCATTTT. Its translation: CASGPQPQHF. The full variable domain, completed using reference TRBV28 and TRBJ1-5, is DVKVTQSSRYLVKRTGEKVFLECVQDMDHENMFWYRQDPGLGLRLIYFSYDVKMKEKGDIPEGYSVSREKKERFSLILESASTNQTSMYLCASGPQPQHFGDGTRLSIL.

The V and J genes are TRBV2 and TRBJ2-5; the match to TRBD2 covers 11 bases. Trimming cost V 6 bases and J 2 bases; bases outside gene matches: 5. The CDR3 extends over 15 amino acids. CDR1 is SNHLY and CDR2 is FYNNEI in the germline V gene. The CDR3 is CASRRLAGIQETQYF. CDR3 bases: TGTGCCAGCAGAAGACTAGCGGGGATACAAGAGACCCAGTACTTC.

CDR3 nucleotides: TGTGCCAGCAACAACTTCCGACTGTCCTACGAGCAGTACTTC. It yields the protein CASNNFRLSYEQYF. The V and J genes are TRBV28 and TRBJ2-7; D uncertain. V dropped 7 bases and J dropped 1 base, with 14 bases sitting between them. Germline assignment: CDR1 MDHEN and CDR2 SYDVKM. The CDR3 extends over 14 amino acids. Complete variable domain (other parts from reference TRBV28 and TRBJ2-7): DVKVTQSSRYLVKRTGEKVFLECVQDMDHENMFWYRQDPGLGLRLIYFSYDVKMKEKGDIPEGYSVSREKKERFSLILESASTNQTSMYLCASNNFRLSYEQYFGPGTRLTVT.